What follows are 19 T cell receptor beta chains derived from one specimen sequenced in a study of blood T cell repertoires in COVID-19. Some clones are missing from TCRdb's copy, which holds only in-frame ones; the method was immunoSEQ multiplex PCR. The sample has some 190,000 clones; 65% to 85% are singletons. Input material: PBMCs or T cells enriched from blood (not recorded which). These receptors all stem from a woman aged 25 to 39 who had been exposed to COVID-19.

The CDR3 DNA is TGCGCCAGCAGCCCCCGGGAGGAGGGACCGACTGAAGCTTTCTTT. Amino acid sequence: CASSPREEGPTEAFF. The V and J genes are TRBV4-1 and TRBJ1-1; weak D call: TRBD1 (5 bases). Per the germline V gene, CDR1 is MGHRA and CDR2 is YSYEKL. The CDR3 is 15 residues long. V dropped 4 bases and J dropped 5 bases, with 17 bases sitting between them.

V is TRBV6-1 and J is TRBJ2-5, with 8 bases matching TRBD2. The germline V gene has CDR1 MNHNS and CDR2 SASEGT. V was clipped by 1 base and J by 2 bases; unmatched bases: 3. This CDR3 is 15 amino acids long. This CDR3 reads CASSEVRGGQETQYF. CDR3 DNA: TGTGCCAGCAGTGAAGTTCGGGGGGGGCAAGAGACCCAGTACTTC.

The chain has TRBV25-1 and TRBJ2-3; the D is unclear. This CDR3 has 13 amino acids. The V gene lost 4 bases and the J gene lost 6 bases, with 11 bases spanning the gap. Per germline, CDR1 MGHDK and CDR2 SYGVNS. The chain's CDR3 is CASSGLYGDTQYF. The CDR3 coding sequence is TGTGCCAGCAGTGGACTTTACGGGGATACGCAGTATTTT. The complete variable domain, with remaining parts taken from reference TRBV25-1 and TRBJ2-3, reads EADIYQTPRYLVIGTGKKITLECSQTMGHDKMYWYQQDPGMELHLIHYSYGVNSTEKGDLSSESTVSRIRTEHFPLTLESARPSHTSQYLCASSGLYGDTQYFGPGTRLTVL.

The chain joins TRBV10-1 to TRBJ2-3; possibly TRBD1 for D (6 bases). This CDR3 spans 15 amino acids. CDR1 WNHNN and CDR2 SYGVQD come from the germline V gene (reference sequence). Trimming removed 5 bases at V and 0 bases at J, with 12 bases between. CDR3 DNA: TGCGCCAGCAGTAAGCAGGGGTCTAGCACAGATACGCAGTATTTT. Protein: CASSKQGSSTDTQYF.

The chain links TRBV2 to TRBJ1-5, with TRBD1 matching 10 bases. Per the germline V gene, CDR1 is SNHLY and CDR2 is FYNNEI. With 6 bases clipped from V and 2 bases from J, the junction kept 10 bases outside the gene matches. CDR3 size: 17 residues. The CDR3 loop is CASRILGTGAGNQPQHF. CDR3 nucleotides: TGTGCCAGCAGGATCCTCGGGACAGGGGCGGGCAATCAGCCCCAGCATTTT.

This chain uses TRBV2 with TRBJ2-3; 9 nucleotides agree with TRBD1. The length of the CDR3 is 15 residues. CDR1 and CDR2 (germline): SNHLY, FYNNEI. Germline trimming cut 5 bases from V and 2 bases from J; bases unmatched to any gene: 5. The chain's CDR3 is CASSSGTGFTDTQYF. The CDR3 coding sequence is TGTGCCAGCAGTTCCGGGACAGGGTTCACAGATACGCAGTATTTT.

This clone has more than one count but fewer than ten. The rearrangement joins TRBV6-5 to TRBJ2-7; perhaps TRBD1 as D (6 bases). This CDR3 has 14 residues. Trimming stripped 7 bases from V and 5 bases from J, with 18 bases between. Per the germline V gene, CDR1 is MNHEY and CDR2 is SVGAGI. For the CDR3, the DNA is TGTGCCAGCACCTCCAGGGGCATTAGCGACGAGCAGTACTTC. Amino acid sequence: CASTSRGISDEQYF.

V usage is TRBV6-5 and J usage is TRBJ2-7; 10 nucleotides agree with TRBD1. Losses at the gene ends were 7 bases for V and 2 bases for J; bases not matched to a gene: 2. Looked up from germline, CDR1 is MNHEY and CDR2 is SVGAGI. The CDR3 has 13 residues. The CDR3 region has the DNA TGTGCCAGCAAGGGACAGGGGACCTACGAGCAGTACTTC. Encoded protein: CASKGQGTYEQYF.

The rearrangement uses TRBV5-1 and TRBJ1-5, with 8 bases matching TRBD1. The trim removed 6 bases at V and 2 bases at J, leaving 10 bases unmatched. Germline CDR1 reads SGHRS; CDR2 reads YFSETQ. The CDR3 has 16 residues. The CDR3 sequence: CASNPQGVFCNQPQHF. In nucleotides, the CDR3 is TGCGCCAGCAACCCACAGGGGGTCTTTTGCAATCAGCCCCAGCATTTT.

The chain links TRBV2 to TRBJ1-1, with D hard to call. Germline assignment: CDR1 SNHLY and CDR2 FYNNEI. The CDR3 loop spans 14 amino acids. Trimming cost V 1 base and J 0 bases, with 6 bases left between them. The CDR3 DNA sequence: TGTGCCAGCAGTGAAGAGACTGTGAACACTGAAGCTTTCTTT. Its translation is CASSEETVNTEAFF.

The rearrangement uses TRBV7-2 and TRBJ2-7; D not certain. Trimming shortened V by 5 bases and J by 3 bases, and 8 bases separated the two germline ends. CDR1 is SGHTA and CDR2 is FQGNSA in the germline V gene. The CDR3 has 12 amino acids. CDR3 nucleotide sequence: TGTGCCAGCAGCCTAAGTAACTACGAGCAGTACTTC. It specifies CASSLSNYEQYF.

The chain links TRBV2 to TRBJ2-1; a weak D match, TRBD2 (5 bases). Trimming pared 0 bases from V and 10 bases from J, leaving 13 bases between. The CDR3 totals 14 residues. Germline-derived CDR1 and CDR2 are SNHLY and FYNNEI. CDR3 nucleotide sequence: TGTGCCAGCAGTGAAGCGCGCGGGTTGCGGGAGCAGTTCTTC. Protein: CASSEARGLREQFF.

The chain combines TRBV6-2 or TRBV6-3 with TRBJ2-2; TRBD1 is a possible D gene (6 bases). V shed 5 bases and J shed 6 bases, with 16 bases lying between them. The germline V gene has CDR1 MNHEY and CDR2 SVGEGT. The CDR3 consists of 15 residues. CDR3 residues: CASSPRTDSAGELFF. In nucleotides, the CDR3 is TGTGCCAGCAGTCCAAGGACAGACAGCGCCGGGGAGCTGTTTTTT.

This chain joins TRBV11-2 and TRBJ2-3, with D possibly TRBD2 on 5 matching bases. This CDR3 is 17 amino acids long. Germline CDR1 and CDR2: SGHAT and FQNNGV. Deletions cut 5 bases from V and 3 bases from J, with 21 bases between. The CDR3 nucleotides are TGTGCCAGCAGCGTAAAAGCAACAAAAACGGGAACAGATACGCAGTATTTT. The encoded protein is CASSVKATKTGTDTQYF. Full variable domain (remainder filled in from reference TRBV11-2 and TRBJ2-3): EAGVAQSPRYKIIEKRQSVAFWCNPISGHATLYWYQQILGQGPKLLIQFQNNGVVDDSQLPKDRFSAERLKGVDSTLKIQPAKLEDSAVYLCASSVKATKTGTDTQYFGPGTRLTVL.

The chain links TRBV7-9 to TRBJ2-3; D is undetermined. V was cut by 5 bases and J by 0 bases, with 9 bases left in between. The CDR3 totals 14 residues. Germline CDR1 and CDR2: SEHNR and FQNEAQ (reference sequence). The CDR3 loop reads CASSPTSSTDTQYF. The CDR3 bases are TGTGCCAGCAGCCCGACATCGAGCACAGATACGCAGTATTTT.

As to this clone: In the same sample, other DNA sequences code for this CDR3. The chain joins TRBV27 to TRBJ2-7; D remains unclear. Germline V CDR1 and CDR2: MNHEY, SMNVEV (reference sequence). The CDR3 spans 12 residues. Trimming left V 0 bases short and J 5 bases short, with 5 bases between. The CDR3 DNA follows: TGTGCCAGCAGTTTATCGGGCGACGAGCAGTACTTC. Residues: CASSLSGDEQYF.

DNA of the CDR3: TGTGCCAGCAGCTACGACAAAAATAATTCACCCCTCCACTTT. Its translation: CASSYDKNNSPLHF. The chain couples TRBV7-2 to TRBJ1-6, with D unclear. The CDR3 sequence is 14 residues long. Deletions cut 4 bases from V and 5 bases from J, with 9 bases between. The germline CDR1 and CDR2 sequences are SGHTA and FQGNSA.

The J gene is TRBJ1-1, the V gene TRBV6-5; a weak D match, TRBD1 (6 bases). Germline CDR1 and CDR2: MNHEY and SVGAGI. Trimming shortened V by 7 bases and J by 3 bases, and 18 bases separated the two germline ends. The CDR3 covers 15 residues. CDR3 loop: CASTLGGYGDTEAFF. The CDR3 bases are TGTGCCAGCACCCTAGGGGGTTATGGGGACACTGAAGCTTTCTTT.

This rearrangement joins TRBV4-3 to TRBJ1-1; no clear D. V lost 0 bases and J 4 bases, leaving 15 bases between the germline ends. The CDR3 is 16 amino acids. Germline-derived CDR1 and CDR2 are LGHNA and YSLEER. The DNA of the CDR3 is TGCGCCAGCAGCCAAGACGTTATAGGGAGTAGCACTGAAGCTTTCTTT. Encoded protein: CASSQDVIGSSTEAFF.